These T cell receptor beta chains were read from a single sample in a study of OX40 agonist ivuxolimab in advanced cancers. TCRdb's copy holds only in-frame clones and misses some; the assay was immunoSEQ multiplex PCR. The data show tens of thousands of clones, less than 90% seen once. Sequencing used CD4+ or CD8+ T cells sorted from blood, obtained in a trial of the OX40 agonist ivuxolimab. The receptors come from an adult with an advanced solid tumor such as melanoma, head and neck, liver or kidney cancer. The CDR3 runs from the conserved cysteine through the conserved F or W. A D gene is named only where the DNA matches it firmly. Size values are once, few and many counts, or a class for expanded clones, and some rows have none.

V	D	size	J	CDR3	DNA
TRBV6-6	.	.	TRBJ1-5	CASSPPLNSNQPQHF	TGTGCCAGCAGCCCCCCGCTGAATAGCAATCAGCCCCAGCATTTT
TRBV7-6	.	.	TRBJ1-1	CASSREARGVDTEAFF	TGTGCCAGCAGCCGAGAGGCTCGTGGTGTGGACACTGAAGCTTTCTTT
TRBV7-2	.	.	TRBJ1-2	CASSSTGTQNYGYTF	TGTGCCAGCAGCTCCACCGGGACGCAAAACTATGGCTACACCTTC
TRBV6-1	.	.	TRBJ1-1	CASSRGVLSVAEAFF	TGTGCCAGCAGTAGGGGGGTCCTCTCGGTCGCTGAAGCTTTCTTT
TRBV10-3	.	once	TRBJ2-7	CAISDGTGSHEQYF	TGTGCCATCAGTGACGGCACAGGGAGCCACGAGCAGTACTTC
TRBV19	TRBD1	.	TRBJ2-7	CASSISDRGAYEQYF	TGTGCCAGTAGTATATCGGACAGGGGGGCCTACGAGCAGTACTTC
TRBV7-6	TRBD2	.	TRBJ2-7	CASSLERGAPKQYF	TGTGCCAGCAGCTTAGAGCGGGGGGCCCCCAAGCAGTACTTC
TRBV2	.	.	TRBJ2-7	CAKQVGYSEQYF	TGTGCCAAACAGGTGGGGTATAGCGAGCAGTACTTC
TRBV7-2	.	.	TRBJ2-5	CASSSGAADQETQYF	TGTGCCAGCAGCTCCGGGGCGGCTGACCAAGAGACCCAGTACTTC
TRBV29-1	TRBD2	.	TRBJ2-7	CSVEKRGAYEQYF	TGCAGCGTTGAGAAGCGGGGGGCCTACGAGCAGTACTTC
TRBV7-6	.	.	TRBJ2-5	CASSFPQETQYF	TGTGCCAGCAGCTTTCCTCAAGAGACCCAGTACTTC
TRBV2	.	once	TRBJ2-5	CASSEGETQYF	TGTGCCAGCAGTGAGGGGGAGACCCAGTACTTC
TRBV7-2	.	.	TRBJ2-2	CASSLRGTNTGELFF	TGTGCCAGCAGCTTAAGGGGTACCAACACCGGGGAGCTGTTTTTT
TRBV2	.	.	TRBJ2-3	CASSEGSTRGGDTQYF	TGTGCCAGCAGTGAAGGGAGCACCCGGGGCGGGGATACGCAGTATTTT
TRBV5-1	.	.	TRBJ1-1	CASSLRGAGAFF	TGCGCCAGCAGCTTGCGGGGCGCTGGAGCTTTCTTT
TRBV10-2	TRBD2	.	TRBJ2-1	CASSPELAGGPNEQFF	TGCGCCAGCAGTCCCGAACTAGCGGGGGGGCCGAATGAGCAGTTCTTC
TRBV10-3	TRBD1	.	TRBJ2-7	CAISESGDRGYEQYF	TGTGCCATCAGTGAGTCGGGGGACAGGGGATACGAGCAGTACTTC
TRBV18	.	many	TRBJ1-6	CASSPTDQYSPLHF	TGTGCCAGCTCACCGACAGACCAATATTCACCCCTCCACTTT
TRBV7-6	.	.	TRBJ1-1	CASSLVGLGDLNTEAFF	TGTGCCAGCAGCTTAGTGGGGTTGGGGGATTTGAACACTGAAGCTTTCTTT
TRBV6-4	TRBD2	few	TRBJ2-1	CASSALAGAGEQFF	TGTGCCAGCAGTGCACTAGCGGGGGCCGGTGAGCAGTTCTTC
TRBV5-1	.	many	TRBJ2-5	CASSLFDMGRGMGETQYF	TGCGCCAGCAGCTTATTTGACATGGGACGGGGGATGGGGGAGACCCAGTACTTC
TRBV12-2	.	.	TRBJ1-4	CASRFRGQVNEKLFF	TGTGCAAGTCGCTTCAGGGGGCAGGTTAATGAAAAACTGTTTTTT
TRBV9	.	.	TRBJ2-1	CASFYNEQFF	TGTGCCAGCTTCTACAATGAGCAGTTCTTC
TRBV30	.	once	TRBJ2-2	CAWSVGMTGELFF	TGTGCCTGGAGTGTGGGTATGACCGGGGAGCTGTTTTTT
TRBV6-1	.	once	TRBJ1-1	CASSPEAFF	TGTGCCAGCAGCCCTGAAGCTTTCTTT
TRBV9	.	.	TRBJ2-5	CASSVGTNGQETQYF	TGTGCCAGCAGCGTAGGAACGAATGGGCAAGAGACCCAGTACTTC
TRBV7-2	.	.	TRBJ2-5	CASSPTLETQYF	TGTGCCAGCAGCCCCACGTTGGAGACCCAGTACTTC
TRBV7-8	.	once	TRBJ2-5	CASSFLTGQETQYF	TGTGCCAGCAGCTTTTTGACAGGCCAAGAGACCCAGTACTTC
TRBV30	.	.	TRBJ2-7	CAWYPLRVTSYEQYF	TGTGCCTGGTACCCCCTCAGGGTAACATCCTACGAGCAGTACTTC